These 27 T cell receptor beta chains were all obtained from the same sample, sequenced in a study of cytomegalovirus exposure and HLA in healthy donors. Assay used: immunoSEQ multiplex PCR; TCRdb lists only in-frame clones, some missing. The table has some 170,000 clones, around 87% seen once. Sequencing was performed on PBMCs. The receptors shown here come from a woman aged 25 to 39 in good health and CMV-seronegative.

The chain combines TRBV29-1 with TRBJ1-2; D call uncertain. V lost 6 bases to trimming and J lost 0 bases, with 5 bases between them. CDR1 is SQVTM, CDR2 ANQGSEA, per germline. The CDR3 sequence is 11 residues long. This CDR3 reads CSVGANYGYTF. As DNA, the CDR3 is TGCAGCGTCGGAGCTAACTATGGCTACACCTTC.

The chain is built from TRBV5-1 and TRBJ2-7, with 9 bases identical to TRBD1. Germline lookup yields CDR1 SGHRS and CDR2 YFSETQ. Unmatched junction bases numbered 3, after V lost 2 bases and J lost 3 bases. CDR3 length: 14 residues. CDR3 residues: CASSLGTGFYEQYF. The CDR3 coding sequence is TGCGCCAGCAGCTTAGGGACAGGGTTCTACGAGCAGTACTTC.

V and J are TRBV7-7 and TRBJ2-1; tentative D call: TRBD1 (5 bases). The CDR3 consists of 14 residues. The germline CDR1 and CDR2 sequences are SSHAT and FNYEAQ (reference sequence). Trimming stripped 0 bases from V and 5 bases from J, with 8 bases between. The CDR3 region is CASSLAGLHNEQFF. The CDR3, as DNA: TGTGCCAGCAGCTTAGCGGGGCTGCACAATGAGCAGTTCTTC.

This clone appeared a few times. The chain is built from TRBV28 and TRBJ1-1; perhaps TRBD1 as D (6 bases). V lost 9 bases, J lost 7 bases, and 12 bases lay in between. The CDR3 totals 11 residues. CDR1 is MDHEN and CDR2 is SYDVKM in the germline V gene. CDR3 sequence reads: CASGRGHEAFF. CDR3 bases: TGTGCCAGTGGGAGGGGACATGAAGCTTTCTTT.

This clone was seen just once. The CDR3, as DNA: TGTGCCAGCAGTTTCGGCAGGGGGTTCTATGGCTACACCTTC. Translated: CASSFGRGFYGYTF. This rearrangement joins TRBV27 to TRBJ1-2, with 7 bases matching TRBD1. Germline V gene data show CDR1 as MNHEY and CDR2 as SMNVEV (reference sequence). The trim removed 3 bases at V and 4 bases at J, leaving 5 bases unmatched. The CDR3 consists of 14 residues.

The V and J genes are TRBV6-4 and TRBJ1-2; 11 bases match TRBD1. The CDR3 loop spans 15 amino acids. Germline V CDR1 and CDR2: MRHNA, SNTAGT. The ends lost 5 bases at V and 8 bases at J; junction bases unmatched: 10. The CDR3 reads CASSPRDRGTGGYTF. The CDR3 DNA reads TGTGCCAGCAGTCCCCGGGACAGGGGGACGGGCGGCTACACCTTC.

V gene TRBV2 combines with J gene TRBJ2-7; 7 nucleotides line up with TRBD1. CDR3 size: 14 residues. Germline V gives CDR1 SNHLY, CDR2 FYNNEI. J was trimmed by 6 bases and V by 7 bases; bases with no gene match: 12. CDR3 DNA: TGTGCCAGCATCAGCCGGGACAGTAAGCTCGAGCAGTACTTC. It is translated as CASISRDSKLEQYF.

CDR3 sequence reads: CASSPVLGVNTEAFF. CDR3 in DNA: TGTGCCAGCAGCCCAGTCCTAGGGGTCAACACTGAAGCTTTCTTT. The genes are TRBV9 and TRBJ1-1; possible D gene TRBD1, 5 bases. This CDR3 region has 15 residues. The V end was cut by 4 bases, the J end by 2 bases, with 15 bases between. Germline V gene data show CDR1 as SGDLS and CDR2 as YYNGEE.

The chain joins TRBV2 to TRBJ1-1, with 8 bases lining up with TRBD1. This CDR3 spans 12 amino acids. Germline V gene sequence: CDR1 SNHLY, CDR2 FYNNEI. V was clipped by 7 bases and J by 11 bases; unmatched bases: 9. The CDR3 spells CASITGGQDAFF. CDR3 DNA: TGTGCCAGCATTACTGGGGGACAGGATGCTTTCTTT.

J is TRBJ2-1 and V is TRBV29-1, with D perhaps TRBD1 (5 bases). The CDR3 extends over 12 amino acids. Deletions cut 7 bases from V and 4 bases from J, with 11 bases between. Germline CDR1 is SQVTM and CDR2 is ANQGSEA. The CDR3 protein is CSATPGYNEQFF. The CDR3 DNA is TGCAGCGCCACCCCAGGGTACAATGAGCAGTTCTTC.

The chain is built from TRBV5-1 and TRBJ1-2; TRBD1 agrees at 7 bases. Germline loops: CDR1 SGHRS, CDR2 YFSETQ. Unmatched junction bases numbered 5, after V lost 5 bases and J lost 4 bases. The CDR3 has 13 residues. CDR3 loop: CASRGQDFYGYTF. CDR3 bases: TGCGCCAGCAGAGGACAGGATTTCTATGGCTACACCTTC.

A word on this clone: Other DNA variants within this sample encode the same CDR3. This chain connects TRBV2 to TRBJ2-5; maybe TRBD1 (5 bases). CDR3 length: 12 amino acids. The ends were cut back, 2 bases at V and 4 bases at J, with 5 bases in the middle. Germline V gene lookup returns CDR1 SNHLY and CDR2 FYNNEI. The CDR3 DNA sequence: TGTGCCAGCAGTGAAAGGGGAGAGACCCAGTACTTC. Amino acid sequence: CASSERGETQYF.

This clone was recorded only once. The genes are TRBV7-9 and TRBJ2-7; 9 nucleotides align to TRBD1. V was pared by 5 bases and J by 5 bases, with 10 bases of the junction left unmatched. Germline V lookup: CDR1 SEHNR, CDR2 FQNEAQ (reference sequence). The CDR3 extends over 15 amino acids. The CDR3 region is CASSINLDRGDEQYF. The CDR3 region has the DNA TGTGCCAGCAGCATAAACCTCGACAGGGGGGACGAGCAGTACTTC.

The rearrangement joins TRBV6-5 to TRBJ1-1; 8 bases fit TRBD1. Germline CDR1 and CDR2: MNHEY and SVGAGI. This CDR3 spans 14 amino acids. Losses at the gene ends were 6 bases for V and 5 bases for J; bases not matched to a gene: 8. CDR3 amino acids: CASRDREKWTEAFF. The CDR3 DNA reads TGTGCCAGCAGGGACAGGGAGAAGTGGACTGAAGCTTTCTTT.

This sequence joins TRBV5-1 and TRBJ1-6; 8 nucleotides align to TRBD1. V gave up 4 bases and J gave up 9 bases; unmatched junction bases: 6. The length of the CDR3 is 14 residues. CDR1 is SGHRS, CDR2 YFSETQ, per germline. The CDR3, as DNA: TGCGCCAGCAGCCCCGACAGGGGAACTTCACCCCTCCACTTT. Residues: CASSPDRGTSPLHF. Complete variable domain (other parts from reference TRBV5-1 and TRBJ1-6): KAGVTQTPRYLIKTRGQQVTLSCSPISGHRSVSWYQQTPGQGLQFLFEYFSETQRNKGNFPGRFSGRQFSNSRSEMNVSTLELGDSALYLCASSPDRGTSPLHFGNGTRLTVT.

Only a few counts were recorded for this clone. This chain connects TRBV11-2 to TRBJ1-2; 9 nucleotides line up with TRBD1. V was clipped by 2 bases and J by 4 bases; unmatched bases: 5. The CDR3 is 15 residues long. Germline V gene data show CDR1 as SGHAT and CDR2 as FQNNGV. Written as DNA, the CDR3 is TGTGCCAGCAGCTTACCACAGGGGGCTATCTATGGCTACACCTTC. Protein: CASSLPQGAIYGYTF.

The V call is TRBV5-1, the J call TRBJ1-2; perhaps TRBD1 as D (5 bases). Looked up from germline, CDR1 is SGHRS and CDR2 is YFSETQ. This CDR3 comprises 13 residues. V dropped 0 bases and J dropped 3 bases, with 6 bases sitting between them. CDR3 sequence reads: CASSLVGDYGYTF. The CDR3, as DNA: TGCGCCAGCAGCTTGGTAGGGGACTATGGCTACACCTTC.

The genes are TRBV5-1 and TRBJ1-2; maybe TRBD1 (6 bases). The CDR3 spans 14 residues. Trimming stripped 4 bases from V and 2 bases from J, with 12 bases between. In germline, CDR1 is SGHRS, CDR2 YFSETQ. The CDR3 region is CASSTLTGNYGYTF. CDR3 coding DNA: TGCGCCAGCAGCACATTGACAGGAAACTATGGCTACACCTTC.

CDR3 coding DNA: TGTGCCAGCAGCGTCTTGGGGGGAGAGACCCAGTACTTC. Translation gives CASSVLGGETQYF. The chain links TRBV5-4 to TRBJ2-5; weak D call: TRBD2 (6 bases). CDR1 and CDR2 (germline): SGHNT, YYREEE (reference sequence). V lost 4 bases and J lost 4, with 11 bases in between. CDR3 length equals 13 residues.

V is TRBV30 and J is TRBJ1-6; D perhaps matches TRBD1 (6 bases). V dropped 3 bases and J dropped 5 bases, with 17 bases sitting between them. Germline values: CDR1 GTSNPN, CDR2 SVGIG (reference sequence). This CDR3 is built from 16 residues. The CDR3 region is CAWSAVRTADNSPLHF. The DNA of the CDR3 is TGTGCCTGGAGCGCTGTGAGGACAGCCGATAATTCACCCCTCCACTTT.

The chain has TRBV9 and TRBJ1-1; D gene unclear. Germline CDR1 SGDLS, CDR2 YYNGEE. CDR3 length equals 15 residues. The V end was cut by 1 base, the J end by 1 base, with 11 bases between. CDR3 protein: CASSVRGSENTEAFF. The CDR3 region has the DNA TGTGCCAGCAGCGTACGCGGCAGCGAGAACACTGAAGCTTTCTTT.

The chain has TRBV5-1 and TRBJ1-2; TRBD1 agrees at 7 bases. Germline CDR1 is SGHRS and CDR2 is YFSETQ. The length of the CDR3 is 11 residues. After removal of 6 bases from V and 5 bases from J, the junction contained 1 base not matched to a gene. CDR3 sequence (DNA): TGCGCCAGCACAGGGGGTTATGGCTACACCTTC. It specifies CASTGGYGYTF.

This chain connects TRBV14 to TRBJ1-6; D gene uncertain. Per the germline V gene, CDR1 is SGHDN and CDR2 is FVKESK. The CDR3 has 15 amino acids. The V end was cut by 4 bases, the J end by 10 bases, with 17 bases between. The CDR3 protein is CASSLEAIGLSPLHF. In DNA, the CDR3 is TGTGCCAGCAGCCTGGAGGCTATAGGGTTGTCACCCCTCCACTTT.

This clone appeared many times. J is TRBJ1-1 and V is TRBV5-1; 8 bases align to TRBD1. CDR1 SGHRS and CDR2 YFSETQ come from the germline V gene. This CDR3 is 14 amino acids long. V trimming: 4 bases; J trimming: 1 base; junction bases outside the gene matches: 3. The CDR3 loop reads CASSTGGWNTEAFF. The CDR3 DNA reads TGCGCCAGCAGCACAGGGGGTTGGAACACTGAAGCTTTCTTT. Combining the CDR3 with reference TRBV5-1 and TRBJ1-1 gives the whole variable domain KAGVTQTPRYLIKTRGQQVTLSCSPISGHRSVSWYQQTPGQGLQFLFEYFSETQRNKGNFPGRFSGRQFSNSRSEMNVSTLELGDSALYLCASSTGGWNTEAFFGQGTRLTVV.

The genes are TRBV6-5 and TRBJ1-2; perhaps TRBD1 as D (5 bases). Germline CDR1 MNHEY, CDR2 SVGAGI. CDR3 length: 12 amino acids. V dropped 8 bases and J dropped 4 bases, with 11 bases sitting between them. The CDR3 region is CASSRASYGYTF. The CDR3 nucleotides are TGTGCCAGCTCCAGGGCCAGCTATGGCTACACCTTC.

Only one count was recorded for this clone. This sequence joins TRBV5-1 and TRBJ1-4; TRBD1 is a possible D gene (5 bases). Germline V CDR1 and CDR2: SGHRS, YFSETQ. This CDR3 spans 15 amino acids. V lost 0 bases and J 8 bases, leaving 14 bases between the germline ends. For the CDR3, the DNA is TGCGCCAGCAGCTTGGCGCAGGGCAACCGGGAAAAACTGTTTTTT. Its protein product is CASSLAQGNREKLFF.

V usage is TRBV30 and J usage is TRBJ2-1; perhaps TRBD2 as D (6 bases). This CDR3 is built from 18 residues. Between the trimmed V and J ends, which lost 5 bases and 0 bases, there was a span of 23 bases. CDR1 GTSNPN and CDR2 SVGIG come from the germline V gene (reference sequence). CDR3 nucleotide sequence: TGTGCCTGGGTAGAACTTTCTAGCGCAGGCAGCTCCTACAATGAGCAGTTCTTC. Its protein product is CAWVELSSAGSSYNEQFF.